This T cell receptor beta chain was obtained from a study of cytomegalovirus exposure and HLA in healthy donors. Study results and caveats: Most TCR sequences showed up rarely, but some public TCRs showed up in many donors. TCR beta chains associated with HLA were, in a later analysis, more clonally expanded than equally common others.

Trimming took off 0 bases at V and 8 bases at J, with 10 bases between the two ends. Per germline, CDR1 LGHNA and CDR2 YNFKEQ. The CDR3 is 13 residues long. This clone was counted only a few times. Its antigen is as yet unknown. Primers: 60 Vbeta forward and 13 Jbeta reverse. Sequenced by immunoSEQ multiplex PCR; TCRdb stores in-frame clones only, minus some. The table has tens of thousands of clones, just under 80% seen once; the top ten hold 7.3%. The sample taken for sequencing was PBMCs. The V and J genes are TRBV4-2 and TRBJ1-2, with D possibly TRBD1 on 5 matching bases. The clonotype comes from a young man in good health and CMV-seronegative. In DNA, the CDR3 is TGTGCCAGCAGCCAAGATGATTGGGGCGGCTACACCTTC. Protein product: CASSQDDWGGYTF.